The T cell receptor (beta chain) described here comes from a study of blood T cell repertoires in COVID-19. Study as a whole: COVID-19 samples, acute and convalescent, were from the United States, Italy and Spain.

J was trimmed by 2 bases and V by 4 bases; bases with no gene match: 25. The CDR3 sequence is 22 residues long. From germline, CDR1 is MNHEY and CDR2 SMNVEV (reference sequence). The method was immunoSEQ multiplex PCR; TCRdb's version includes in-frame clones alone and lacks a portion of them. The sample shows 300,000 to 350,000 clones, approximately 86% of them seen only once. The clonotype comes from a man under 40 with COVID-19, enrolled during active disease. This chain joins TRBV27 and TRBJ2-2; 7 bases are a match to TRBD2. Sequencing was done on a sample of peripheral blood. CDR3 sequence (DNA): TGTGCCAGCAGTTCACCCCTCGCGGGGGAGGTGGCGATAGGGCTTAACACCGGGGAGCTGTTTTTT. The encoded protein is CASSSPLAGEVAIGLNTGELFF.